This T cell receptor (beta chain) was captured by sequencing in a study of blood T cells in healthy people across ages. Study-wide results and caveats: Researchers judged that diversity estimates from one million T cells fell short of true values.

This CDR3 has 15 residues. The V segment lost 0 bases and the J segment 7 bases; nucleotides outside the gene matches: 9. CDR1 and CDR2 (germline): LGHNA, YNFKEQ. Through a sample-barcoded 5' primer and a J-beta primer mix, a second PCR was run for roughly 7 to 12 cycles. TCRdb reanalysed the 5' RACE reads using MiXCR and keeps one entry per CDR3 protein. The sample shows approximately 690,000 distinct CDR3 sequences, 35% to 50% of them seen only once. This clonotype was detected a few times. Its target is unknown. It may be a read error: a sequence one base away is much more abundant. The source material was blood. The chain recombines TRBV4-2 with TRBJ2-7; TRBD2 aligns across 7 bases. The source is an elderly man in good health. This chain's CDR3 is CASSQDGRVSNEQYF. In DNA, the CDR3 is TGTGCCAGCAGCCAAGATGGGAGGGTGAGCAATGAGCAGTACTTC.